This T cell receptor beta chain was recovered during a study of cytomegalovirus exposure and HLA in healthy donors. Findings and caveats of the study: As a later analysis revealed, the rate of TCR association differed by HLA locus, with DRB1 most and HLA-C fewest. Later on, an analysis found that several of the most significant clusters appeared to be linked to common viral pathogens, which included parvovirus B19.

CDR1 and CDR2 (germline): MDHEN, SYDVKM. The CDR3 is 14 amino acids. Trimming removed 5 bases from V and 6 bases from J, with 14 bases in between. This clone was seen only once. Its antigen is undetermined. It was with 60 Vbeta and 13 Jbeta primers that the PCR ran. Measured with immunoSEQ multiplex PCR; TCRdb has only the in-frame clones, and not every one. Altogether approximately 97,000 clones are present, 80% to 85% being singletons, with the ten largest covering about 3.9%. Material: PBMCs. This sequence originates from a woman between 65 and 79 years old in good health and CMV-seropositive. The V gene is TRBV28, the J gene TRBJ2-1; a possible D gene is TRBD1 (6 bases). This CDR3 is CASSPLGQFNEQFF. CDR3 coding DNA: TGTGCCAGCAGTCCACTCGGACAGTTCAATGAGCAGTTCTTC.